The clone carrying this T cell receptor (beta chain) was observed a handful of times. The sample originates from a study of early T cells in non-severe SARS-CoV-2 infection. The overall study: The input, bulk RNA from unsorted whole blood, was sequenced, and chains were unpaired.

This CDR3 comprises 16 residues. V was cut by 0 bases and J by 6 bases, with 13 bases left in between. Germline values: CDR1 SGHNT, CDR2 YYREEE (reference sequence). Unique molecular identifiers were attached to individual cDNA molecules. TCRdb reprocessed the 5' RACE reads with MiXCR, giving one entry per CDR3 protein. The table lists approximately 50,000 distinct CDR3 sequences, around 12% of them singletons. The input for sequencing was whole blood, taken at baseline. This receptor was taken from an adult who was a healthcare worker with PCR-confirmed SARS-CoV-2 infection or an uninfected control (not recorded which). The chain has TRBV5-4 and TRBJ1-6; no reliable D call. This CDR3 reads CASSLGTSALNSPLHF. The DNA for the CDR3 is TGTGCCAGCAGCTTGGGGACGTCAGCCCTTAATTCACCCCTCCACTTT.